The source of this TCR beta chain is a study of siplizumab effects on memory and regulatory T cells. Findings and limits, study-wide: Unstimulated subsets were the mapping target of only a minor fraction of alloreactive clones. Memory T cells appeared less diverse than naive cells, which seemed to contribute substantially to alloresponse. It was not possible to assign a naive or memory phenotype to roughly 80-96% of proliferating CD4+ or CD8+ clones. Mappable alloreactive CD4+ clones averaged 68.8% Treg-derived with siplizumab versus 26.9% in controls.

Clones were sequenced by immunoSEQ multiplex PCR, and TCRdb holds only the in-frame ones, with some missing. This table holds about 100,000 clones, approximately 92% found once. Note on this clone: The antigen is undetermined.

This clonotype was sampled from a human donor in good health. Sequenced sample: CD4+ T cells sorted from blood.

The CDR3: CASSDSPRVSNQPQHF. In DNA, the CDR3 is TGTGCCAGCAGTGATTCACCTCGGGTTTCAAATCAGCCCCAGCATTTT. The chain joins TRBV6-1 to TRBJ1-5; D is undetermined. From germline, CDR1 is MNHNS and CDR2 SASEGT. The CDR3 is 16 amino acids. V dropped 3 bases and J dropped 4 bases, with 16 bases sitting between them.